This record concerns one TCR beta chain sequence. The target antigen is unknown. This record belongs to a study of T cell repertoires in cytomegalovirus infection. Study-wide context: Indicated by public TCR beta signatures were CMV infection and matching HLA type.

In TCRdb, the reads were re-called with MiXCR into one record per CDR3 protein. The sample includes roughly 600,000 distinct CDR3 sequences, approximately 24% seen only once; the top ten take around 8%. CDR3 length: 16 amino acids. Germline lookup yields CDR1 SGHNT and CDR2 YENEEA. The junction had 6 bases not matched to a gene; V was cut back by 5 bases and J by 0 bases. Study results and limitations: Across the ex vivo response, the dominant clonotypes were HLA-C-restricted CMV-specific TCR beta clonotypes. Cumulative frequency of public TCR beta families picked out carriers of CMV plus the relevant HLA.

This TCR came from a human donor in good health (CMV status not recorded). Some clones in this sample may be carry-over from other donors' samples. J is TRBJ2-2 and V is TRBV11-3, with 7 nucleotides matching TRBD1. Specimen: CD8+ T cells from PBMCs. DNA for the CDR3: TGTGCCAGCAGCGCAAGGGACAGCGCGAACACCGGGGAGCTGTTTTTT. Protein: CASSARDSANTGELFF.